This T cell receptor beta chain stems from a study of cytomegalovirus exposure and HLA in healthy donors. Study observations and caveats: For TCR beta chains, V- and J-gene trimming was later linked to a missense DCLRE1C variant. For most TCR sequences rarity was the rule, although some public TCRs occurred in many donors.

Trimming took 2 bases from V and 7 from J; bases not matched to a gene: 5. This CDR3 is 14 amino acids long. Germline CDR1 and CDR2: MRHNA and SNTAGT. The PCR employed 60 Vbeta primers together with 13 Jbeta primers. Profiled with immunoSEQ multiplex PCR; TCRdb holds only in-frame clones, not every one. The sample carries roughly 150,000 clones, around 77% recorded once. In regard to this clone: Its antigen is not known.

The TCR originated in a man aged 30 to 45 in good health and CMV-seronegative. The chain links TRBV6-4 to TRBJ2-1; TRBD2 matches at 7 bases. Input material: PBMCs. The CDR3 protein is CASSDGGGANEQFF. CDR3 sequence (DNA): TGTGCCAGCAGTGACGGGGGAGGGGCGAATGAGCAGTTCTTC.